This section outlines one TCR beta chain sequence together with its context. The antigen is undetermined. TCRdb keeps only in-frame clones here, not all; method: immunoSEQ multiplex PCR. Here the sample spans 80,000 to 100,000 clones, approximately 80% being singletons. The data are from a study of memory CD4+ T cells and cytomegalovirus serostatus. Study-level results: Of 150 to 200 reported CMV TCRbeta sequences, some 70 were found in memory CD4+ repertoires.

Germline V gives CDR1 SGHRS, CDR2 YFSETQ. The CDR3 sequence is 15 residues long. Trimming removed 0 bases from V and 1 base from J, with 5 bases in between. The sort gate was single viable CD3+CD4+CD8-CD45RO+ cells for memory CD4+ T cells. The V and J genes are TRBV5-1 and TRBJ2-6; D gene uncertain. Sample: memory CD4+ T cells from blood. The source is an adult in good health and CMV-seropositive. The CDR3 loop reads CASSLGFSGANVLTF. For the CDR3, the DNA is TGCGCCAGCAGCTTGGGGTTTTCTGGGGCCAACGTCCTGACTTTC.